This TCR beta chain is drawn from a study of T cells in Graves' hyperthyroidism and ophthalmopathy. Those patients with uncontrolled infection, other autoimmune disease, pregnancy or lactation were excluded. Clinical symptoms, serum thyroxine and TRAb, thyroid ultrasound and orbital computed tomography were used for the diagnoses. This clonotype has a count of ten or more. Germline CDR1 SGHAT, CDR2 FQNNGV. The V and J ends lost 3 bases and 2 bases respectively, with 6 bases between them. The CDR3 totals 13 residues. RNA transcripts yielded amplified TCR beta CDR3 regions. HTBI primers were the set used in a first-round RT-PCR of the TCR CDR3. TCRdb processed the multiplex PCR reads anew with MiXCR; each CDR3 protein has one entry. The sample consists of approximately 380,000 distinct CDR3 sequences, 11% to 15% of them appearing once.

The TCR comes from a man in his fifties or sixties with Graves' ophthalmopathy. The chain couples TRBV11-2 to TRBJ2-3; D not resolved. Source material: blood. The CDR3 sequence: CASSFGATDTQYF. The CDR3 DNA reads TGTGCCAGCAGCTTCGGTGCCACAGATACGCAGTATTTT.